The present T cell receptor beta chain was sequenced within a study of metastatic and nonmetastatic thyroid tumors. No patient received treatment before thyroid surgery. This clone occurred many times. TCRdb re-called clones via MiXCR from the PCR reads. Among roughly 72,000 clones listed, around 18% were seen once. The sequence was collected from a female donor with papillary thyroid cancer or a benign thyroid nodule (not recorded which). Some clones in this sample may be carry-over from other donors' samples. The material sequenced was blood.

The CDR3 loop is CASSLVLFGLAGTDTQYF. CDR3 coding DNA: TGTGCCAGCAGCTTAGTGTTGTTTGGGCTAGCGGGCACAGATACGCAGTATTTT. The chain links TRBV11-2 to TRBJ2-3; 7 bases are shared with TRBD2. The CDR3 covers 18 residues. Looked up from germline, CDR1 is SGHAT and CDR2 is FQNNGV. Trimming took 1 base from V and 1 from J; bases not matched to a gene: 11.